These 18 T cell receptor beta chains were all obtained from the same sample, sequenced in a study of regulatory T cells in long-lasting Graves disease. HTBI primers from iRepertoire and Arm-PCR of CDR3 regions yielded the TCR beta libraries. Via MiXCR, TCRdb re-called the multiplex PCR reads, giving one row per CDR3 protein. The sample contains about 460,000 distinct CDR3 sequences, 20% to 25% of which appear only once. Documented time point: persistent/refractory GD, antithyroid drugs over 5 years with positive TRAb. Preparation of the TCR library used RNA extracted from PBMCs. The specimen comprised peripheral blood mononuclear cells (PBMCs), sampled when the disease was refractory, from a patient treated with antithyroid drugs. The receptors originated from a female donor with Graves disease.

CDR3 residues: CASSVRDRGVNEQFF. DNA for the CDR3: TGTGCCAGTAGTGTCCGGGACAGGGGGGTCAATGAGCAGTTCTTC. The rearrangement joins TRBV19 to TRBJ2-1, with 11 bases aligning to TRBD1. The CDR3 runs to 15 residues. Germline CDR1 is LNHDA and CDR2 is SQIVND (reference sequence). The V gene end was trimmed by 5 bases and the J gene end by 6 bases; junction bases not matched to a gene: 6.

V is TRBV6-2 or TRBV6-3 and J is TRBJ2-5; no definite D call. Germline assignment: CDR1 MNHEY and CDR2 SVGEGT. Deletions cut 6 bases from V and 2 bases from J, with 13 bases between. The CDR3 is 14 amino acids. CDR3 region: CASSTDWQQETQYF. The CDR3 coding sequence is TGTGCCAGCAGCACAGACTGGCAGCAAGAGACCCAGTACTTC.

This clonotype was detected ten times or more. The chain joins TRBV29-1 to TRBJ1-2; 7 bases map to TRBD1. There are 14 residues in the CDR3. Germline CDR1 and CDR2: SQVTM and ANQGSEA. V lost 5 bases and J lost 4; bases outside the gene matches: 10. The CDR3 protein is CSVSGGGASYGYTF. The CDR3 nucleotides are TGCAGCGTTTCAGGAGGGGGCGCGAGCTATGGCTACACCTTC.

This clonotype was observed many times. V usage is TRBV6-5 and J usage is TRBJ1-5, with no clear D. The V end lost 0 bases, the J end lost 8 bases, and 14 bases lay between the germline ends. The CDR3 is made up of 15 amino acids. Germline V gives CDR1 MNHEY, CDR2 SVGAGI. CDR3 sequence reads: CASSYSVTRNEPQHF. CDR3 in DNA: TGTGCCAGCAGTTACTCGGTCACCCGGAATGAGCCCCAGCATTTT.

As to this clonotype: A much larger clone is a single base away; this may be a read error. This chain connects TRBV19 to TRBJ1-1, with 7 bases lining up with TRBD1. Germline values: CDR1 LNHDA, CDR2 SQIVND (reference sequence). With 5 bases clipped from V and 1 base from J, the junction kept 7 bases outside the gene matches. This CDR3 comprises 15 residues. The CDR3 reads CASSYDRVKNTEAFF. In DNA, the CDR3 is TGTGCCAGTAGTTACGACAGGGTGAAGAACACTGAAGCTTTCTTT.

The V gene is TRBV19, the J gene TRBJ2-1; TRBD1 matches at 10 bases. Germline-derived CDR1 and CDR2 are LNHDA and SQIVND (reference sequence). After removal of 5 bases from V and 4 bases from J, the junction contained 8 bases not matched to a gene. The CDR3 covers 16 residues. The CDR3 DNA is TGTGCCAGTAGTCCAGGGGGACAGGGGAGGTACAATGAGCAGTTCTTC. Amino acids: CASSPGGQGRYNEQFF.

This clonotype was counted ten times or more. The genes are TRBV30 and TRBJ2-7; D perhaps matches TRBD1 (5 bases). CDR3 size: 14 residues. V lost 3 bases to trimming and J lost 5 bases, with 17 bases between them. CDR1 and CDR2 (germline): GTSNPN, SVGIG (reference sequence). For the CDR3, the DNA is TGTGCCTGGAGCGAGGCGTGGGGCGGCGACGAGCAGTACTTC. Amino acid sequence: CAWSEAWGGDEQYF.

This clonotype has a count of ten or more. The chain uses TRBV12-3 or TRBV12-4 and TRBJ2-7; D gene uncertain. The CDR3 runs 14 residues. V was clipped by 6 bases and J by 0 bases, with 12 bases between them. CDR3 DNA: TGTGCCAGCAGGGGTAATCCGCGCTCCTACGAGCAGTACTTC. Translated, it gives CASRGNPRSYEQYF.

A word on this clonotype: A much larger clone differs from this one at a single base, so this may be a read error. The V call is TRBV12-3 or TRBV12-4, the J call TRBJ2-7; TRBD2 might be the D (5 bases). This CDR3 spans 14 amino acids. V was shortened by 4 bases and J by 5 bases, with 15 bases between the two germline ends. The CDR3 DNA is TGTGCCAGCAGTTCAAACATGGGAGCCCACGAGCAGTACTTC. This gives the protein CASSSNMGAHEQYF.

The rearrangement joins TRBV9 to TRBJ1-4, with unresolved D. V was pared by 4 bases and J by 2 bases, with 12 bases between. This CDR3 contains 15 residues. Looked up from germline, CDR1 is SGDLS and CDR2 is YYNGEE. CDR3 DNA sequence: TGTGCCAGCAGCTCGACGGATTTTACTAATGAAAAACTGTTTTTT. Its translation is CASSSTDFTNEKLFF. Based on the CDR3 plus reference TRBV9 and TRBJ1-4, the full variable domain is DSGVTQTPKHLITATGQRVTLRCSPRSGDLSVYWYQQSLDQGLQFLIQYYNGEERAKGNILERFSAQQFPDLHSELNLSSLELGDSALYFCASSSTDFTNEKLFFGSGTQLSVL.

The CDR3 DNA reads TGTGCCAGCAGCCATCGCTTAAGACTAGCGGTCTCCTACGAGCAGTACTTC. It yields the protein CASSHRLRLAVSYEQYF. The chain couples TRBV3-1 to TRBJ2-7; 9 bases match TRBD2. This CDR3 has 17 residues. Trimming cost V 3 bases and J 0 bases; bases outside gene matches: 9. In germline, CDR1 is LGHDT, CDR2 YNNKEL (reference sequence).

There are many counts of this clonotype. The chain links TRBV28 to TRBJ2-7; TRBD2 aligns across 9 bases. The V gene end was trimmed by 5 bases and the J gene end by 5 bases; junction bases not matched to a gene: 16. CDR3 length: 17 residues. Germline CDR1 is MDHEN and CDR2 is SYDVKM. CDR3 nucleotide sequence: TGTGCCAGCAGTCTTGGGACTAGCCTTATTACCCCTCACGAGCAGTACTTC. The encoded protein is CASSLGTSLITPHEQYF.

The table lists this clonotype with a few counts. The rearrangement uses TRBV28 and TRBJ2-3; 16 bases match TRBD2. Germline-derived CDR1 and CDR2 are MDHEN and SYDVKM. The CDR3 is 18 residues long. V lost 5 bases to trimming and J lost 2 bases; unmatched junction nucleotides: 7. CDR3 DNA: TGTGCCAGCAGTCTACCGGGACTAGCGGGAGGGATCACAGATACGCAGTATTTT. Its translation is CASSLPGLAGGITDTQYF.

This clonotype was seen a handful of times. This rearrangement joins TRBV7-2 to TRBJ2-7, with D perhaps matching TRBD1 (8 bases). V was pared by 5 bases and J by 2 bases, with 16 bases between. The CDR3 sequence is 15 residues long. From germline, CDR1 is SGHTA and CDR2 FQGNSA. The CDR3 here is CASSLRQGTTYEQYF. DNA of the CDR3: TGTGCCAGCAGCCTACGACAGGGGACTACCTACGAGCAGTACTTC.

This clonotype was counted at least ten times. The chain carries TRBV5-1 and TRBJ2-2, with 8 bases identical to TRBD1. CDR1 and CDR2 (germline): SGHRS, YFSETQ. V was pared by 3 bases and J by 6 bases, with 7 bases of the junction left unmatched. This CDR3 region has 15 residues. This chain's CDR3 is CASSSTRTGSGELFF. CDR3 sequence (DNA): TGCGCCAGCAGCTCCACGAGGACAGGGTCCGGGGAGCTGTTTTTT.

This clonotype came up a few times. V gene TRBV7-2 combines with J gene TRBJ1-6, with D perhaps TRBD1 (5 bases). Germline values: CDR1 SGHTA, CDR2 FQGNSA. The CDR3 runs to 16 residues. V lost 0 bases and J 5 bases, leaving 11 bases between the germline ends. The CDR3: CASSLAGGANNSPLHF. CDR3 DNA sequence: TGTGCCAGCAGCTTAGCCGGAGGGGCCAATAATTCACCCCTCCACTTT. The full variable domain, with the rest looked up from reference TRBV7-2 and TRBJ1-6, is GAGVSQSPSNKVTEKGKDVELRCDPISGHTALYWYRQSLGQGLEFLIYFQGNSAPDKSGLPSDRFSAERTGGSVSTLTIQRTQQEDSAVYLCASSLAGGANNSPLHFGNGTRLTVT.

This clonotype was recorded a few times. The chain has TRBV19 and TRBJ2-5; 9 nucleotides agree with TRBD1. Germline V gives CDR1 LNHDA, CDR2 SQIVND (reference sequence). J gave up 5 bases and V 5 bases, and 6 bases lay outside the gene matches. The CDR3 contains 14 residues. In nucleotides, the CDR3 is TGTGCCAGTAGTTTACGACAGGGGGACGAGACCCAGTACTTC. Protein sequence: CASSLRQGDETQYF.

This clonotype was seen more than once but under ten times. The chain has TRBV6-2 or TRBV6-3 and TRBJ2-4; 12 bases align to TRBD2. Per the germline V gene, CDR1 is MNHEY and CDR2 is SVGEGT. CDR3 length equals 16 residues. V lost 4 bases, J lost 5 bases, and 6 bases stayed unmatched. The CDR3 here is CASSFRTSGTQNIQYF. The CDR3 DNA reads TGTGCCAGCAGTTTCCGGACTAGCGGGACCCAAAACATTCAGTACTTC.